The TCR beta chain under discussion was sequenced for a study of blood T cell repertoires in COVID-19. Looked up from germline, CDR1 is SGDLS and CDR2 is YYNGEE. V lost 3 bases, J lost 3 bases, and 15 bases lay in between. The CDR3 has 15 amino acids. The protocol was immunoSEQ multiplex PCR, while the TCRdb copy is restricted to in-frame clones and leaves out a portion. The table includes fewer than 450,000 clones, more than 75% detected once. The chain recombines TRBV9 with TRBJ1-1; D remains unclear. This sequence originates from a woman aged 18-30 years who had recovered from COVID-19. Sequencing used peripheral blood. CDR3: CASSGRGPGYTEAFF. The CDR3 bases are TGTGCCAGCAGCGGGAGAGGACCGGGGTACACTGAAGCTTTCTTT.